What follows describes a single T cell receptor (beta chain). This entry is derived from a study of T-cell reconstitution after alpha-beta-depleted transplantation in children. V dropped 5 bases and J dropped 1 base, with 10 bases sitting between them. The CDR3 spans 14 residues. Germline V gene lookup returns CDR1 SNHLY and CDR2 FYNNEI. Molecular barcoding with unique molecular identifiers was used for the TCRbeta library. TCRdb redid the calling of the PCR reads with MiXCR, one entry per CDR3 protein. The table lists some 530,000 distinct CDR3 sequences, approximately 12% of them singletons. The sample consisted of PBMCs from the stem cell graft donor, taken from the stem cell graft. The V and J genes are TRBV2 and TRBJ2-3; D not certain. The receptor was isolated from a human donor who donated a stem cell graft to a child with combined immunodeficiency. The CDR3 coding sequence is TGTGCCAGCAGTTTAAGGGTGGGCACAGATACGCAGTATTTT. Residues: CASSLRVGTDTQYF.